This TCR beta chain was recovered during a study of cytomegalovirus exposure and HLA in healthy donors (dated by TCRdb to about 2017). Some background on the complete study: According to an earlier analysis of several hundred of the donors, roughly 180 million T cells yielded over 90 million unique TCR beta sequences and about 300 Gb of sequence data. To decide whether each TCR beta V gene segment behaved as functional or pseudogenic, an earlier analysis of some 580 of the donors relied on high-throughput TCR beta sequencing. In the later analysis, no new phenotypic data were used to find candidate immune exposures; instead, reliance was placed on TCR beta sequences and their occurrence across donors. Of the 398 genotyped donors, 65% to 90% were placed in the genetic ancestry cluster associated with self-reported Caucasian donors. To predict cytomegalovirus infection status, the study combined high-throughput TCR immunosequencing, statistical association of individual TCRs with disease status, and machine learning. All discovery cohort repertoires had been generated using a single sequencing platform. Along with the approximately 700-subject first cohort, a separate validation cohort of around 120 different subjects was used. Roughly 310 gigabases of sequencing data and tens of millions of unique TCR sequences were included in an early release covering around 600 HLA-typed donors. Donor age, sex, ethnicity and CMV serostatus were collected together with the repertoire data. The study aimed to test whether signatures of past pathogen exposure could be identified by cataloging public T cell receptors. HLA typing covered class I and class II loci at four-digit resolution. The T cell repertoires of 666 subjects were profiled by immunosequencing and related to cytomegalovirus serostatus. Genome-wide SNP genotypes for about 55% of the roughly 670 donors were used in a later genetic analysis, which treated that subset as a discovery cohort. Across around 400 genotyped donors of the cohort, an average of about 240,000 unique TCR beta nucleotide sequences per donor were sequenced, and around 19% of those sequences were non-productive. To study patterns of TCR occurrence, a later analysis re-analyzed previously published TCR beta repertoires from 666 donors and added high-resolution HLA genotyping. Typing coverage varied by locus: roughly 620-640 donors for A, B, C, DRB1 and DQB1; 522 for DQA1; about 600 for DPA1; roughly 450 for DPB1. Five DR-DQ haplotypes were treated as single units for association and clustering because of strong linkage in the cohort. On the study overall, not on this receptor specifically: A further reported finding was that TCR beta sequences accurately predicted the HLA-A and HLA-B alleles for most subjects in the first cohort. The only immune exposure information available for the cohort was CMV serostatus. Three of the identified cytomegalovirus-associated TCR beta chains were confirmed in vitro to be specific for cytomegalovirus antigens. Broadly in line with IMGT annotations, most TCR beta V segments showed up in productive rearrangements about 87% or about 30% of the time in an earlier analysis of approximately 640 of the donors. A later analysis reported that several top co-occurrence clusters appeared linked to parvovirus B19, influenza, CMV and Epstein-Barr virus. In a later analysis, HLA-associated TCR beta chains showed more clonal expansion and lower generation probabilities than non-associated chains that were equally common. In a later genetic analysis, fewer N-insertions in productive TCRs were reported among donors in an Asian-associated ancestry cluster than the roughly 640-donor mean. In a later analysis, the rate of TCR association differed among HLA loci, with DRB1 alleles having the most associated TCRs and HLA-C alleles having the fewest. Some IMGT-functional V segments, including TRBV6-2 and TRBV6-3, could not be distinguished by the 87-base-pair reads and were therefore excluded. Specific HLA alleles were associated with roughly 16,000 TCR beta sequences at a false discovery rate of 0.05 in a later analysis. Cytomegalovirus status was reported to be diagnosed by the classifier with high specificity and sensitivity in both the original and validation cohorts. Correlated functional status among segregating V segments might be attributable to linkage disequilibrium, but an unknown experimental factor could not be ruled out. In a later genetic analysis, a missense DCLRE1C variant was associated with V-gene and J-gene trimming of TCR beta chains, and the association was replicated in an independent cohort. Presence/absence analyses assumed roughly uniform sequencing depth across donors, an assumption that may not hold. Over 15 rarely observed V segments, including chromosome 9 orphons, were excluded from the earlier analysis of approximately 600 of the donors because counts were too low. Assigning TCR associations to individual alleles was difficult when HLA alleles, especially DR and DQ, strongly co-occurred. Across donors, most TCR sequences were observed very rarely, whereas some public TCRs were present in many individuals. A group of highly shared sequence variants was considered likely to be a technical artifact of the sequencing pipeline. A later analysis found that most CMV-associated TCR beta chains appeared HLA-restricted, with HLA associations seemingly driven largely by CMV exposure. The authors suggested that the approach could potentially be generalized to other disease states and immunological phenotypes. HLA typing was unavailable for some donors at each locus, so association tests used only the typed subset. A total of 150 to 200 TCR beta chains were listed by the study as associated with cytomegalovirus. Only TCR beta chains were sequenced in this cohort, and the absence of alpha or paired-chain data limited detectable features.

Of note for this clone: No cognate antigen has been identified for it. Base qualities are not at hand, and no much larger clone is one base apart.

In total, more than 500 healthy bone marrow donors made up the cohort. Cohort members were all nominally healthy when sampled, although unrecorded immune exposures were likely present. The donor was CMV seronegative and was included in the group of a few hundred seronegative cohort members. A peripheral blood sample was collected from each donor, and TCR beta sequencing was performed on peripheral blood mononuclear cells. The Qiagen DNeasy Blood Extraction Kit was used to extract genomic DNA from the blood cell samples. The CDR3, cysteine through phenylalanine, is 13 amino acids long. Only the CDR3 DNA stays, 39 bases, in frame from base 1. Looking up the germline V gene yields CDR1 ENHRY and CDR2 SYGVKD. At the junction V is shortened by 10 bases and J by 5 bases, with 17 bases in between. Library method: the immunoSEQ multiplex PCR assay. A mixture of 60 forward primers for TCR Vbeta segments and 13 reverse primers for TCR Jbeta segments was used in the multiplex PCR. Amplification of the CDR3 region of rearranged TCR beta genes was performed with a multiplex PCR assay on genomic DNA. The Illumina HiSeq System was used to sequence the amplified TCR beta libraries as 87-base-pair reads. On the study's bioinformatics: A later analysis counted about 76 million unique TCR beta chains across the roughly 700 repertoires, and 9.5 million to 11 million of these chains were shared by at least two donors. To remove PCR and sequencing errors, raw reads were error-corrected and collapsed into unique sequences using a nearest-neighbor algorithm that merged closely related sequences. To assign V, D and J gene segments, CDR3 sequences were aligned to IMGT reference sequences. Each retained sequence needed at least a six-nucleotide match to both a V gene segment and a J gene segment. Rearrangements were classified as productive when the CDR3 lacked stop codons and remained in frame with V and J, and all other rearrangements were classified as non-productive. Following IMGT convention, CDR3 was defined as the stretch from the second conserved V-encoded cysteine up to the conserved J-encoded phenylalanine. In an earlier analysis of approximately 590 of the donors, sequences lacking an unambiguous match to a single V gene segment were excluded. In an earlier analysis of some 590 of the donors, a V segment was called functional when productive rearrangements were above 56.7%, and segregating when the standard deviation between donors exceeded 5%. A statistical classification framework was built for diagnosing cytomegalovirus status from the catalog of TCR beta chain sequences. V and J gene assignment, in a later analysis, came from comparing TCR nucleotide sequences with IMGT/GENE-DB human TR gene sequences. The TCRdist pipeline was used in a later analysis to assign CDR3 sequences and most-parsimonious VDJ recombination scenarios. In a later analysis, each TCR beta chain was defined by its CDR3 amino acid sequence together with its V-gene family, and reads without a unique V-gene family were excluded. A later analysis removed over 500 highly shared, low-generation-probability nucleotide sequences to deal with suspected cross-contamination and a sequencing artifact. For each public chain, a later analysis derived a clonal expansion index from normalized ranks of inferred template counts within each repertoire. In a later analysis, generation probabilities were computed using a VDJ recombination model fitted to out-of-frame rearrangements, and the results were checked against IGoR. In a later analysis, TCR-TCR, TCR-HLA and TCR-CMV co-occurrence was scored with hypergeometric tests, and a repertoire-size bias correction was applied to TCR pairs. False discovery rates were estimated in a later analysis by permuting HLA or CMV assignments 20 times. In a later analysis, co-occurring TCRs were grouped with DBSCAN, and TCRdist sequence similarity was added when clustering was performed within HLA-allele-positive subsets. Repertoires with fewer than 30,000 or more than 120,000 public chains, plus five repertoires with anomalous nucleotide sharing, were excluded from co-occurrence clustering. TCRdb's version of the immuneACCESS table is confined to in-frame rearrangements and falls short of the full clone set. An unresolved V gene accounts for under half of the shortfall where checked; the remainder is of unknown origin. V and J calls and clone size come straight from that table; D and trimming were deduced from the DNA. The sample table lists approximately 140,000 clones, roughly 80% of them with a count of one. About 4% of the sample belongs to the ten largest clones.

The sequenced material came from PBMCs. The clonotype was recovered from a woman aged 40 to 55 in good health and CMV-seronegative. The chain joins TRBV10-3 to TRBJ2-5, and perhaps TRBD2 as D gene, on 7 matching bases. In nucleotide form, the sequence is TGTGCCACGGAGGGGGGGGATGCGGAGACCCAGTACTTC. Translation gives CATEGGDAETQYF.